The rows below give T cell receptor beta chains drawn from one sample of a study of T cells in localized non-small cell lung cancer. The table came from immunoSEQ multiplex PCR; TCRdb's copy has only in-frame clones and leaves some out. The data contain about 2,300 clones, roughly 35% of them singletons. Source: normal lung tissue next to the tumor, taken before any cancer treatment. These receptors came from a man aged 35 to 70 with stage II lung adenocarcinoma. CDR3s include the opening cysteine and the closing phenylalanine or tryptophan. Each record gives: J gene, D gene, clone size, V gene, CDR3 protein, CDR3 DNA. D genes are given only for firm matches. Clone size appears in some rows only: once, few, many, or a class for an expanded clone.

j_gene: TRBJ2-7; d_gene: TRBD2; abundance: .; v_gene: TRBV14; CDR3aa: CASSFGLAGVGYEQYF; CDR3nt: TGTGCCAGCAGCTTCGGACTAGCGGGAGTAGGGTACGAGCAGTACTTC
j_gene: TRBJ2-1; d_gene: .; abundance: .; v_gene: TRBV5-1; CDR3aa: CASSSESVYNEQFF; CDR3nt: TGCGCCAGCAGCTCCGAGTCTGTCTACAATGAGCAGTTCTTC
j_gene: TRBJ2-7; d_gene: .; abundance: .; v_gene: TRBV14; CDR3aa: CASSPGLGREQYF; CDR3nt: TGTGCCAGCAGCCCGGGTTTGGGCCGGGAGCAGTACTTC
j_gene: TRBJ1-5; d_gene: .; abundance: .; v_gene: TRBV12-5; CDR3aa: CASGYPGGDGQPQHF; CDR3nt: TGTGCTAGTGGTTACCCAGGAGGGGACGGTCAGCCCCAGCATTTT
j_gene: TRBJ2-5; d_gene: TRBD2; abundance: medium-sized; v_gene: TRBV6-8; CDR3aa: CASSYSILAGGQETQYF; CDR3nt: TGTGCCAGCAGTTACTCGATCCTAGCGGGGGGTCAAGAGACCCAGTACTTC
j_gene: TRBJ1-4; d_gene: TRBD1; abundance: .; v_gene: TRBV18; CDR3aa: CASSEDRVEKLFF; CDR3nt: TGTGCCAGCTCAGAGGACAGGGTCGAAAAACTGTTTTTT
j_gene: TRBJ2-1; d_gene: TRBD2; abundance: .; v_gene: TRBV11-3; CDR3aa: CASSLQAGGRNEQFF; CDR3nt: TGTGCCAGCAGCTTACAAGCGGGGGGGCGGAATGAGCAGTTCTTC
j_gene: TRBJ2-7; d_gene: .; abundance: large; v_gene: TRBV18; CDR3aa: CASSATGGGDEQYF; CDR3nt: TGTGCCAGCTCAGCTACAGGGGGAGGGGACGAGCAGTACTTC
j_gene: TRBJ1-1; d_gene: .; abundance: few; v_gene: TRBV11-3; CDR3aa: CASSLEVYSSVVSTEAFF; CDR3nt: TGTGCCAGCAGCTTAGAGGTCTATTCCTCCGTCGTCTCGACTGAAGCTTTCTTT
j_gene: TRBJ2-2; d_gene: TRBD2; abundance: .; v_gene: TRBV18; CDR3aa: CASSPPQRGTGGELFF; CDR3nt: TGTGCCAGCTCACCACCCCAGCGGGGGACCGGCGGGGAGCTGTTTTTT
j_gene: TRBJ2-3; d_gene: .; abundance: few; v_gene: TRBV1; CDR3aa: CASSQDRPGADTQYF; CDR3nt: TGCGCCAGCAGCCAAGATCGGCCGGGGGCAGATACGCAGTATTTT
j_gene: TRBJ2-2; d_gene: .; abundance: medium-sized; v_gene: TRBV11-3; CDR3aa: CASSRPGLRPGELFF; CDR3nt: TGTGCCAGCAGCCGCCCGGGTCTTAGACCCGGGGAGCTGTTTTTT
j_gene: TRBJ1-3; d_gene: .; abundance: .; v_gene: TRBV14; CDR3aa: CASSRLSRNTIYF; CDR3nt: TGTGCCAGCAGCCGGTTAAGCAGAAACACCATATATTTT
j_gene: TRBJ1-5; d_gene: TRBD1; abundance: few; v_gene: TRBV18; CDR3aa: CASSEGQLDNQPQHF; CDR3nt: TGTGCCAGCTCGGAGGGACAGTTAGACAATCAGCCCCAGCATTTT
j_gene: TRBJ2-1; d_gene: .; abundance: .; v_gene: TRBV6-8; CDR3aa: CASSTLRHPIGSNEQFF; CDR3nt: TGTGCCAGCAGCACGCTCCGACACCCGATCGGATCGAATGAGCAGTTCTTC
j_gene: TRBJ2-7; d_gene: .; abundance: few; v_gene: TRBV11-3; CDR3aa: CASSPGDSGYEQYF; CDR3nt: TGTGCCAGCAGTCCAGGGGACTCCGGCTACGAGCAGTACTTC
j_gene: TRBJ2-2; d_gene: .; abundance: .; v_gene: TRBV6-8; CDR3aa: CASSSGGGSGELFF; CDR3nt: TGTGCCAGCAGTTCCGGGGGCGGGAGCGGGGAGCTGTTTTTT
j_gene: TRBJ2-1; d_gene: .; abundance: few; v_gene: TRBV9; CDR3aa: CASSPGPGIGVNEQFF; CDR3nt: TGTGCCAGCAGCCCTGGGCCGGGGATTGGGGTCAATGAGCAGTTCTTC
j_gene: TRBJ1-2; d_gene: .; abundance: .; v_gene: TRBV14; CDR3aa: CASSQVWTYGYTF; CDR3nt: TGTGCCAGCAGCCAAGTTTGGACCTATGGCTACACCTTC
j_gene: TRBJ2-7; d_gene: TRBD1; abundance: few; v_gene: TRBV6-8; CDR3aa: CASSSTGVKGNEQYF; CDR3nt: TGTGCCAGCAGTTCAACAGGGGTTAAGGGGAACGAGCAGTACTTC
j_gene: TRBJ2-3; d_gene: TRBD1; abundance: .; v_gene: TRBV19; CDR3aa: CASTLGQSTDTQYF; CDR3nt: TGTGCCAGTACCCTGGGACAGAGCACAGATACGCAGTATTTT
j_gene: TRBJ2-1; d_gene: .; abundance: .; v_gene: TRBV29-1; CDR3aa: CSVNPVYGSYNEQFF; CDR3nt: TGCAGCGTTAACCCGGTTTATGGCTCCTACAATGAGCAGTTCTTC
j_gene: TRBJ2-3; d_gene: .; abundance: .; v_gene: TRBV11-3; CDR3aa: CASSPGFYTDTQYF; CDR3nt: TGTGCCAGCAGCCCAGGTTTCTACACCGATACGCAGTATTTT
j_gene: TRBJ2-1; d_gene: .; abundance: few; v_gene: TRBV29-1; CDR3aa: CSSGADKGYQRFF; CDR3nt: TGCAGCAGTGGGGCAGACAAAGGCTATCAGCGGTTCTTC
j_gene: TRBJ1-1; d_gene: .; abundance: few; v_gene: TRBV6-8; CDR3aa: CASSRDGGLATEAFF; CDR3nt: TGTGCCAGCAGTCGCGACGGGGGATTGGCTACTGAAGCTTTCTTT
j_gene: TRBJ2-7; d_gene: TRBD2; abundance: few; v_gene: TRBV30; CDR3aa: CAWSHRTSIPYEQYF; CDR3nt: TGTGCCTGGAGTCACAGGACTAGCATCCCCTACGAGCAGTACTTC
j_gene: TRBJ2-7; d_gene: .; abundance: once; v_gene: TRBV18; CDR3aa: CASSPQLSEEQYF; CDR3nt: TGTGCCAGCTCCCCCCAGTTGTCGGAAGAGCAGTACTTC
j_gene: TRBJ2-7; d_gene: TRBD1; abundance: few; v_gene: TRBV6-8; CDR3aa: CASSWGTGAYEQYF; CDR3nt: TGTGCCAGCAGTTGGGGGACAGGGGCCTACGAGCAGTACTTC
j_gene: TRBJ2-5; d_gene: .; abundance: .; v_gene: TRBV4-1; CDR3aa: CASSQDLERSGLETQYF; CDR3nt: TGCGCCAGCAGCCAAGATCTTGAGCGGTCAGGTTTGGAGACCCAGTACTTC
j_gene: TRBJ2-1; d_gene: .; abundance: few; v_gene: TRBV7-5; CDR3aa: CASSAGLAAYNEQFF; CDR3nt: TGTGCCAGCAGCGCGGGACTAGCGGCCTACAATGAGCAGTTCTTC
j_gene: TRBJ1-3; d_gene: .; abundance: .; v_gene: TRBV28; CDR3aa: CASSLGQSSGNTIYF; CDR3nt: TGTGCCAGCAGTTTAGGGCAGAGCTCTGGAAACACCATATATTTT
j_gene: TRBJ1-1; d_gene: TRBD1; abundance: .; v_gene: TRBV4-1; CDR3aa: CASSEGQGRTEAFF; CDR3nt: TGCGCCAGCAGCGAAGGACAGGGGAGGACTGAAGCTTTCTTT
j_gene: TRBJ2-3; d_gene: TRBD2; abundance: medium-sized; v_gene: TRBV23-1; CDR3aa: CASSQRASGLTDTQYF; CDR3nt: TGCGCCAGCAGCCAGAGAGCTAGCGGGTTGACAGATACGCAGTATTTT
j_gene: TRBJ1-6; d_gene: TRBD1; abundance: few; v_gene: TRBV6-8; CDR3aa: CASSYSFWTGSNSPLHF; CDR3nt: TGTGCCAGCAGTTACTCTTTCTGGACAGGGAGTAATTCACCCCTCCACTTT
j_gene: TRBJ2-7; d_gene: .; abundance: .; v_gene: TRBV6-8; CDR3aa: CASSYRRTYEQYF; CDR3nt: TGTGCCAGCAGTTACAGGAGAACCTACGAGCAGTACTTC
j_gene: TRBJ2-5; d_gene: .; abundance: few; v_gene: TRBV19; CDR3aa: CASTSWGGGETQYF; CDR3nt: TGTGCCAGTACCAGTTGGGGAGGGGGAGAGACCCAGTACTTC
j_gene: TRBJ2-3; d_gene: .; abundance: few; v_gene: TRBV18; CDR3aa: CASSPGQPDTQYF; CDR3nt: TGTGCCAGCTCGCCCGGCCAGCCAGATACGCAGTATTTT
j_gene: TRBJ2-3; d_gene: TRBD2; abundance: few; v_gene: TRBV11-3; CDR3aa: CASSLRLAGGPSGDTQYF; CDR3nt: TGTGCCAGCAGCTTAAGACTAGCGGGAGGGCCAAGCGGAGATACGCAGTATTTT
j_gene: TRBJ1-2; d_gene: .; abundance: few; v_gene: TRBV11-3; CDR3aa: CASSLPTNRAGYGYTF; CDR3nt: TGTGCCAGCAGCTTGCCCACAAACAGGGCTGGCTATGGCTACACCTTC
j_gene: TRBJ2-1; d_gene: .; abundance: few; v_gene: TRBV7-5; CDR3aa: CASSRNRGGYNEQFF; CDR3nt: TGTGCCAGCAGTAGGAACAGGGGCGGGTACAATGAGCAGTTCTTC
j_gene: TRBJ2-3; d_gene: TRBD1; abundance: .; v_gene: TRBV9; CDR3aa: CASSVTQTGKATDTQYF; CDR3nt: TGTGCCAGCAGCGTAACTCAGACAGGGAAAGCGACAGATACGCAGTATTTT
j_gene: TRBJ1-5; d_gene: TRBD1; abundance: .; v_gene: TRBV18; CDR3aa: CASSSIPGGSQPQHF; CDR3nt: TGTGCCAGCTCATCAATTCCAGGGGGAAGTCAGCCCCAGCATTTT
j_gene: TRBJ1-6; d_gene: .; abundance: .; v_gene: TRBV28; CDR3aa: CASSSQYNSPLHF; CDR3nt: TGTGCCAGCAGTTCACAGTATAATTCACCCCTCCACTTT
j_gene: TRBJ1-1; d_gene: .; abundance: .; v_gene: TRBV9; CDR3aa: CASSEGQVAPAEAFF; CDR3nt: TGTGCCAGCAGTGAAGGTCAGGTGGCCCCGGCTGAAGCTTTCTTT
j_gene: TRBJ2-7; d_gene: TRBD2; abundance: .; v_gene: TRBV11-3; CDR3aa: CASTVGLAGLYEQYF; CDR3nt: TGTGCCAGCACCGTCGGGCTAGCGGGCCTTTACGAGCAGTACTTC
j_gene: TRBJ2-1; d_gene: .; abundance: .; v_gene: TRBV28; CDR3aa: CASSFPGNEQFF; CDR3nt: TGTGCCAGCAGTTTCCCGGGCAATGAGCAGTTCTTC
j_gene: TRBJ1-2; d_gene: TRBD1; abundance: .; v_gene: TRBV9; CDR3aa: CASSVTPRQGANYGYTF; CDR3nt: TGTGCCAGCAGCGTAACCCCCAGGCAGGGGGCTAACTATGGCTACACCTTC
j_gene: TRBJ2-2; d_gene: TRBD2; abundance: few; v_gene: TRBV11-3; CDR3aa: CASSLDRLGGSGTGELFF; CDR3nt: TGTGCCAGCAGCTTAGATCGACTTGGCGGGAGCGGTACCGGGGAGCTGTTTTTT
j_gene: TRBJ1-1; d_gene: .; abundance: .; v_gene: TRBV30; CDR3aa: CAWSVQVNTEAFF; CDR3nt: TGTGCCTGGAGTGTACAGGTGAACACTGAAGCTTTCTTT
j_gene: TRBJ1-1; d_gene: .; abundance: .; v_gene: TRBV14; CDR3aa: CASSQGLRTAMNTEAFF; CDR3nt: TGTGCCAGCAGCCAAGGGTTAAGGACAGCCATGAACACTGAAGCTTTCTTT
j_gene: TRBJ2-5; d_gene: TRBD2; abundance: large; v_gene: TRBV30; CDR3aa: CAWSGTSSGAGVETQYF; CDR3nt: TGTGCCTGGAGTGGGACGTCTAGCGGGGCTGGCGTAGAGACCCAGTACTTC
j_gene: TRBJ1-2; d_gene: .; abundance: .; v_gene: TRBV28; CDR3aa: CASSPTQGFHYGYTF; CDR3nt: TGTGCCAGCAGCCCAACACAGGGCTTTCACTATGGCTACACCTTC
j_gene: TRBJ1-6; d_gene: .; abundance: few; v_gene: TRBV6-8; CDR3aa: CASSSGGPRSSPLHF; CDR3nt: TGTGCCAGCAGTTCGGGTGGACCTCGATCTTCACCCCTCCACTTT
j_gene: TRBJ2-1; d_gene: TRBD2; abundance: .; v_gene: TRBV9; CDR3aa: CASSVGGTSLSEQFF; CDR3nt: TGTGCCAGCAGCGTAGGAGGGACTAGCTTGAGCGAGCAGTTCTTC